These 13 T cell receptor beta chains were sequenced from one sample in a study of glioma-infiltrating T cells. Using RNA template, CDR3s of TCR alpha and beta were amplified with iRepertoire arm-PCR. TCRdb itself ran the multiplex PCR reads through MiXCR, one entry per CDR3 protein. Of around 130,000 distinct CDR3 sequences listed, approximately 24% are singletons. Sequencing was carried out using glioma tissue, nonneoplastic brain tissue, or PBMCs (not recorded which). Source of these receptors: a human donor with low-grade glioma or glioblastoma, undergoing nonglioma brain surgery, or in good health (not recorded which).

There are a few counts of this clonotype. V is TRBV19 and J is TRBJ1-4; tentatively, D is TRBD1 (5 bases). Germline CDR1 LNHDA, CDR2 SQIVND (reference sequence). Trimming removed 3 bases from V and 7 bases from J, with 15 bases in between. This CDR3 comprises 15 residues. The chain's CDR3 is CASSIQGRYGEKLFF. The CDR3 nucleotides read TGTGCCAGTAGTATCCAGGGAAGGTACGGTGAAAAACTGTTTTTT.

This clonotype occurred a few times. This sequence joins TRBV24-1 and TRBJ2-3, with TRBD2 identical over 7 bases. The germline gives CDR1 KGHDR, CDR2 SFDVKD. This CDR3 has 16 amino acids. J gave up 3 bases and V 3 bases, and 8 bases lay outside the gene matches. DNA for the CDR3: TGTGCCACCAGTGATGCAGCGGGGTCGGCAACAGATACGCAGTATTTT. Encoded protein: CATSDAAGSATDTQYF.

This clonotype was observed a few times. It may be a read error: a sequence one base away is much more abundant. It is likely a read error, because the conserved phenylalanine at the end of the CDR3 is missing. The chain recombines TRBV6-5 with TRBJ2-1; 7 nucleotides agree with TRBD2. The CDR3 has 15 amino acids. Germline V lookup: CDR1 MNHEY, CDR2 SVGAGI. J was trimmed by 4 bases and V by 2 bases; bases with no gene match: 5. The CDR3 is CASSYEGLPYNEQFL. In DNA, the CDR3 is TGTGCCAGCAGTTACGAGGGACTACCGTACAATGAGCAGTTCCTC.

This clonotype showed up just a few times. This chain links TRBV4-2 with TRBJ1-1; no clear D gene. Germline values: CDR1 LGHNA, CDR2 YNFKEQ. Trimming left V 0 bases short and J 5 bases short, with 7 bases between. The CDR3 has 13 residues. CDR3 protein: CASSQDLRTEAFF. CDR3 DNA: TGTGCCAGCAGCCAAGATTTAAGGACTGAAGCTTTCTTT.

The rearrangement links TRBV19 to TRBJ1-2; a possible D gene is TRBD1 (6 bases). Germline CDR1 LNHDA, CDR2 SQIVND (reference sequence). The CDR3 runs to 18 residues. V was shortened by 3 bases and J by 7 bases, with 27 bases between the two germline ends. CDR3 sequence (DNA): TGTGCCAGTAGTATCCTTCCGAAGACAGGCCCGTTTTACCGTGGCTACACCTTC. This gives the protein CASSILPKTGPFYRGYTF.

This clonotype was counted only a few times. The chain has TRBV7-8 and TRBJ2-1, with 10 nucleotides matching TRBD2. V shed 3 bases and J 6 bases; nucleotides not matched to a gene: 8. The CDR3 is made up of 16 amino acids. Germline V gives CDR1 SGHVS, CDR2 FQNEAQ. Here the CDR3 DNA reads TGTGCCAGCAGCTTTCTAGCGGGGGATTTTGGCAATGAGCAGTTCTTC. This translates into CASSFLAGDFGNEQFF.

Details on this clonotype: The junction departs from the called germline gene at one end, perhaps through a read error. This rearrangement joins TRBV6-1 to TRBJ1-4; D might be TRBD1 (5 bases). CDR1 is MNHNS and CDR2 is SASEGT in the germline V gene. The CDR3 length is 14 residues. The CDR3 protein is CASSYGRGNEKMFF. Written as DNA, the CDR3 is TGTGCCAGCAGCTATGGTAGGGGTAATGAAAAAATGTTTTTT.

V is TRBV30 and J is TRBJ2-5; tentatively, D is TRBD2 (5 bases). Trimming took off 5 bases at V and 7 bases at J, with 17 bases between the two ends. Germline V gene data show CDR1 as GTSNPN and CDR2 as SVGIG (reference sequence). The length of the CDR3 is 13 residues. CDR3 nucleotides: TGTGCCTGGTCCCGAGGGCAGGCGGGGACCCAGTACTTC. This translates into CAWSRGQAGTQYF.

Here the CDR3 DNA reads TGTGCCAGCAGCTTCTTCGAGACTAGCGGCACAGATACGCAGTATTTT. Translation: CASSFFETSGTDTQYF. The gene calls are TRBV11-2 and TRBJ2-3; 8 bases map to TRBD2. The CDR3 covers 16 residues. The ends lost 3 bases at V and 1 base at J; junction bases unmatched: 6. Germline loops: CDR1 SGHAT, CDR2 FQNNGV.

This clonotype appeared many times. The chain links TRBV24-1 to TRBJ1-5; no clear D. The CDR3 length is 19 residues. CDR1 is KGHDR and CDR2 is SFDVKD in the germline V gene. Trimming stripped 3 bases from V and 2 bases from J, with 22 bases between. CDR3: CATSDHPSDGGCCNQPQHF. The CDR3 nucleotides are TGTGCCACCAGTGATCATCCATCGGACGGTGGGTGTTGCAATCAGCCCCAGCATTTT.

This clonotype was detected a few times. DNA for the CDR3: TGCGCCAGCAGCCAAGATCAGCGGGGGGGATACAATGAGCAGTTCTTC. Protein product: CASSQDQRGGYNEQFF. This chain connects TRBV4-1 to TRBJ2-1; 10 bases align to TRBD2. There are 16 residues in the CDR3. CDR1 is MGHRA, CDR2 YSYEKL, per germline. Germline trimming cut 0 bases from V and 4 bases from J; bases unmatched to any gene: 3.

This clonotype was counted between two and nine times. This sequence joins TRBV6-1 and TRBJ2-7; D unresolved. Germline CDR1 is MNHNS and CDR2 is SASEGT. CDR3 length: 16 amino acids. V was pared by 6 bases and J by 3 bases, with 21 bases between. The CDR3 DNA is TGTGCCAGCAGCCGCGGCGATCGGGTGGGATTCTACGAGCAGTACGTC. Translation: CASSRGDRVGFYEQYV.

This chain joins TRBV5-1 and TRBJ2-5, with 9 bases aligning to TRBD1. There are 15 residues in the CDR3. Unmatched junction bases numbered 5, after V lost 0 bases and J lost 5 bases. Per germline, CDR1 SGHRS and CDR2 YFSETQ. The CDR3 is CASSLGTGVMETQYF. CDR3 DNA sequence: TGCGCCAGCAGCTTGGGGACAGGGGTGATGGAGACCCAGTACTTC.